This is a list of T cell receptor beta chains from one sample in a study of blood T cell repertoires in COVID-19. The assay was immunoSEQ multiplex PCR, and TCRdb's table has in-frame clones only and misses some. This sample has 200,000 to 250,000 clones, with roughly 83% found just once. The sample consisted of peripheral blood. The receptors were sampled from a woman in her forties or fifties with acute or convalescent COVID-19. The conserved cysteine and the conserved F or W are not part of the CDR3 here.

CDR3	V	J	length
ASVGQGGDFRYGYT	TRBV19	TRBJ1-2	14
ASRGASYNSPLH	TRBV27	TRBJ1-6	12
AIGQGAPEAF	TRBV10-3	TRBJ1-1	10
ASSESQVQETQY	TRBV6-1	TRBJ2-5	12
ASSYTGDAEKLF	TRBV7-9	TRBJ1-4	12
ATSDLGGLNGELF	TRBV24-1	TRBJ2-2	13
ASSIQGDGNQPQH	TRBV7-2	TRBJ1-5	13
ASSRVGGKLGGYT	TRBV3-1/TRBV3-2	TRBJ1-2	13
ASSQVGTSGSAGHEQY	TRBV4-2	TRBJ2-7	16
ASSTLAASNQPQH	TRBV19	TRBJ1-5	13
ASSEPGLEAF	TRBV6-1	TRBJ1-1	10